This is a list of T cell receptor beta chains from one sample in a study of response to subunit inactivated influenza vaccine. TCRdb re-analysed the RT-PCR reads in MiXCR, keeping a single row per CDR3 protein. The sample includes about 500,000 distinct CDR3 sequences, 10% to 15% seen only once; the top ten take over 10%. This material consisted of PBMCs from blood, taken 40 to 50 days after vaccination. The receptors originated from a man aged 45 to 65 who received an inactivated influenza vaccine. Both conserved end residues are part of each CDR3. D genes are given only for firm matches. A row's size may be missing; if present it is once, few, many or a size class.

size	J	D	V	DNA	CDR3
few	TRBJ2-5	TRBD1	TRBV28	TGTGCCAGCAGCAATGACAGGGAACAAGAGACCCAGTACTTC	CASSNDREQETQYF
few	TRBJ2-5	NA	TRBV20-1	TGCAGTGCTAGGTGGCCAGGGAGGAAGAAGACCCAGTACTTC	CSARWPGRKKTQYF
NA	TRBJ1-4	NA	TRBV19	TGTGCCAGTAGTGCAGTAACTAATGAAAAACTGTTTTTT	CASSAVTNEKLFF
NA	TRBJ2-3	NA	TRBV13	TGTGCCAGCAGCTCCGAAGACTACACAGATACGCAGTATTTT	CASSSEDYTDTQYF
few	TRBJ2-2	NA	TRBV7-2	TGTGCCAGCAGCTTATACGGGGCGAACACCGGGGAGCTGTTTTTT	CASSLYGANTGELFF
few	TRBJ1-5	TRBD1	TRBV15	TGTGCCACCAGCGGGGACAGGGGGGGAATTAATCAGCCCCAGCATTTT	CATSGDRGGINQPQHF
few	TRBJ2-7	TRBD1	TRBV7-8	TGTGCCAGCAGCTTAGAGACAGGGCCCTACGAGCAGTACTTC	CASSLETGPYEQYF
NA	TRBJ2-1	TRBD2	TRBV7-2	TGTGCCAGCAGCTTAGAGGGACGGAGCGGGAGATTTGAGCAGTTCTTC	CASSLEGRSGRFEQFF
NA	TRBJ2-7	TRBD2	TRBV10-1	TGCGCCAGCAGTGAGACTAGCGCGCGTTCCTACGAGCAGTACTTC	CASSETSARSYEQYF
few	TRBJ2-7	NA	TRBV2	TGTGCCAGCAGTGTCCAGGGCTCCTACGAGCAGTACTTC	CASSVQGSYEQYF
NA	TRBJ1-5	NA	TRBV15	TGTGCCACCAGCAGAGATTTTTCTAGCAATCAGCCCCAGCATTTT	CATSRDFSSNQPQHF
NA	TRBJ2-7	TRBD1	TRBV7-2	TGTGCCAGCAGAGCCGACAGGGGGCCTCCCTACGAGCAGTACTTC	CASRADRGPPYEQYF
few	TRBJ2-7	NA	TRBV10-3	TGTGCCAACCGACAGGATAGCTCCTACGAGCAGTACTTC	CANRQDSSYEQYF
many	TRBJ2-7	TRBD2	TRBV7-2	TGTGCCAGCAGCTTACAAGCGGGATCTTACGAGCAGTACTTC	CASSLQAGSYEQYF
NA	TRBJ2-2	NA	TRBV29-1	TGCAGCGTCCAAAGGGGGGGGGACACCGGGGAGCTGTTTTTT	CSVQRGGDTGELFF
NA	TRBJ2-7	TRBD1	TRBV2	TGTGCCAGCAGCTCGGACAGGACCTCCTACGAGCAGTACTTC	CASSSDRTSYEQYF
few	TRBJ2-7	TRBD2	TRBV12-3/TRBV12-4	TGTGCCAGCAGTTTAGCGGCGGGGAGGGCTTACGAGCAGTACTTC	CASSLAAGRAYEQYF
NA	TRBJ1-2	TRBD1	TRBV6-1	TGTGCCAGCAGGCTACAGGGGGCTAGGGGCTACACCTTC	CASRLQGARGYTF
NA	TRBJ2-1	TRBD1	TRBV4-1	TGCGCCAGCAGCTACGGGACAGGGGGCTTCTCCGTTGAGCAGTTCTTC	CASSYGTGGFSVEQFF
NA	TRBJ2-7	TRBD2	TRBV9	TGTGCCAGCAGCGTAGGGGTCGGGGGACTAGCCTCAAACCAGTACTTC	CASSVGVGGLASNQYF
few	TRBJ2-3	NA	TRBV10-3	TGTGCCATCAGTGAGTCAGCCGCCCCCTTATCAGATACGCAGTATTTT	CAISESAAPLSDTQYF
many	TRBJ2-1	NA	TRBV29-1	TGCAGCGTTGGCCTTGCTAGGTGGAATGAGCAGTTCTTC	CSVGLARWNEQFF
NA	TRBJ2-7	TRBD2	TRBV11-2	TGTGCCAGCAGCTTAGAATCAGCGGGAGGGCTATACGAGCAGTACTTC	CASSLESAGGLYEQYF
NA	TRBJ2-1	TRBD2	TRBV7-8	TGTGCCAGCAGCTTACTGTGGCCTAGCGGGGCCGGCAATGAGCAGTTCTTC	CASSLLWPSGAGNEQFF
many	TRBJ1-3	TRBD1	TRBV6-5	TGTGCCAGCAGTTTCCTCGGGACAGGGACCAATTCTGGAAACACCATATATTTT	CASSFLGTGTNSGNTIYF
few	TRBJ2-3	TRBD2	TRBV9	TGTGCCAGCAGCGGATCCGGGACTAGCGCTACCCCGGGTCTTGGAGATACGCAGTATTTT	CASSGSGTSATPGLGDTQYF
few	TRBJ1-2	NA	TRBV6-6	TGTGCCAGCAGTTACTCAGAGGGGAGGACTTTC	CASSYSEGRTF
NA	TRBJ1-2	NA	TRBV7-2	TGTGCCAGCACCCCCTTCCGAGGGGGATTCTATGGCTACACCTTC	CASTPFRGGFYGYTF
few	TRBJ2-1	NA	TRBV20-1	TGCAGTGCTAGCGAAAATGAGCAGTTCTTC	CSASENEQFF
few	TRBJ1-6	NA	TRBV5-1	TGCGCCAGCAGCTTGGACGGGGACGGATATTCACCCCTCCACTTT	CASSLDGDGYSPLHF
NA	TRBJ2-7	TRBD2	TRBV28	TGTGCCAGCAACGGTAGCGGGAGGCCCTACGAGCAGTACTTC	CASNGSGRPYEQYF
few	TRBJ1-2	NA	TRBV9	TGTGCCAGCAGCGTAGAGGGAACTCCGGTCTATGGCTACACCTTC	CASSVEGTPVYGYTF
many	TRBJ2-7	NA	TRBV5-1	TGCGCCAGCAGCTTGGTTCCGGACGCTACCTACGAGCAGTACTTC	CASSLVPDATYEQYF
NA	TRBJ2-5	TRBD1	TRBV29-1	TGCAGCGTTGATGGTGCGGCAGGGGGCGGAGAGACCCAGTACTTC	CSVDGAAGGGETQYF
NA	TRBJ2-1	NA	TRBV10-3	TGTGCCATCAGTTCCTGGGGCAATGAGCAGTTCTTC	CAISSWGNEQFF
once	TRBJ2-1	TRBD2	TRBV6-2/TRBV6-3	TGTGCCAGCATGCGAGCGGGGGGCTACAATGAGCAGTTCTTC	CASMRAGGYNEQFF
many	TRBJ1-2	NA	TRBV4-1	TGCGCCAGCAGCCAAGATCGAACCGACAGACGCTATGGCTACACCTTC	CASSQDRTDRRYGYTF
NA	TRBJ2-5	NA	TRBV7-2	TGTGCCAGCAGCCCGACCGGGGGCCTCCTTGGTGGGACCCAGTCCTTC	CASSPTGGLLGGTQSF
few	TRBJ2-7	NA	TRBV16	TGTGCCAGCAGCCAAGATAGCAACGAGCAGTACTTC	CASSQDSNEQYF
few	TRBJ1-5	NA	TRBV4-2	TGTGCCAGCAGCCAAGTCAGGGGTAAACAGCCCCAGCATTTT	CASSQVRGKQPQHF
few	TRBJ2-5	NA	TRBV6-2/TRBV6-3	TGTGCCAGCAGAACCACAGGAACTGAGACCCAGTACTTC	CASRTTGTETQYF